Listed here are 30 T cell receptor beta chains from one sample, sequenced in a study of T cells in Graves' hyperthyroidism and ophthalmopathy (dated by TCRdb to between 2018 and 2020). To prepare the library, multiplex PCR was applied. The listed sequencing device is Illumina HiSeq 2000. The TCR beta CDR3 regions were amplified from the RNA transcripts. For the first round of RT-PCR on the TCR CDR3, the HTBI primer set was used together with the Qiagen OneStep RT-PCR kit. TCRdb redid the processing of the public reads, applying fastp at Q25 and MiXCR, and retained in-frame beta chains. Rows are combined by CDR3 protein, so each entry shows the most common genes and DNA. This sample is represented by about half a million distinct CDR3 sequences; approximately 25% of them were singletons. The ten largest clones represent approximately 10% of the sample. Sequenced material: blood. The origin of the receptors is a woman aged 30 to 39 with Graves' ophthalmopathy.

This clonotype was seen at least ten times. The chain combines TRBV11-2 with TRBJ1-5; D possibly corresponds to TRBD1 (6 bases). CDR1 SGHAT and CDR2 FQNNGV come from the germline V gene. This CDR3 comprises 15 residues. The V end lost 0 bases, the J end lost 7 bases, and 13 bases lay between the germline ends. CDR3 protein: CASSLDLGGAQPQHF. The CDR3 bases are TGTGCCAGCAGCTTAGATCTAGGGGGTGCCCAGCCCCAGCATTTT. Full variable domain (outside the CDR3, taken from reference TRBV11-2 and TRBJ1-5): EAGVAQSPRYKIIEKRQSVAFWCNPISGHATLYWYQQILGQGPKLLIQFQNNGVVDDSQLPKDRFSAERLKGVDSTLKIQPAKLEDSAVYLCASSLDLGGAQPQHFGDGTRLSIL.

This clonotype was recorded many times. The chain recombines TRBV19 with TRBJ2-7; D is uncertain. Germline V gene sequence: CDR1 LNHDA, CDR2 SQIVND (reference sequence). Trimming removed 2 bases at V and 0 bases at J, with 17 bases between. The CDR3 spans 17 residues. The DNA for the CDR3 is TGTGCCAGTAGTATAAAAGGGTCGTCTTTCCCCTCCTACGAGCAGTACTTC. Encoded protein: CASSIKGSSFPSYEQYF.

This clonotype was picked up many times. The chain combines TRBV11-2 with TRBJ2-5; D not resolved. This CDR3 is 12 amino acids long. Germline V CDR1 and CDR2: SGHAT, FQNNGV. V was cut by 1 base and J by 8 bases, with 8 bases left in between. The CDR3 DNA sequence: TGTGCCAGCAGCTTAGGCCAGTCAACCCAGTACTTC. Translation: CASSLGQSTQYF.

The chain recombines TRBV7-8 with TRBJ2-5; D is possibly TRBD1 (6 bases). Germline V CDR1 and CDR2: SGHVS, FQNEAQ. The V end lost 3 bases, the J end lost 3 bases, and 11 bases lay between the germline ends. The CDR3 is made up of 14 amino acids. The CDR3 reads CASSLGHPKETQYF. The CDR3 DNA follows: TGTGCCAGCAGCTTGGGACACCCCAAAGAGACCCAGTACTTC.

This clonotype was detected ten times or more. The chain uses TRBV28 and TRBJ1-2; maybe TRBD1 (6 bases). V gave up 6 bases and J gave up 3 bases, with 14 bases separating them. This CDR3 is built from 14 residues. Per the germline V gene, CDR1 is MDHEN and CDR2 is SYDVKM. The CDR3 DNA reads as TGTGCCAGCAGGTATACTGGACAGCACTATGGCTACACCTTC. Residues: CASRYTGQHYGYTF.

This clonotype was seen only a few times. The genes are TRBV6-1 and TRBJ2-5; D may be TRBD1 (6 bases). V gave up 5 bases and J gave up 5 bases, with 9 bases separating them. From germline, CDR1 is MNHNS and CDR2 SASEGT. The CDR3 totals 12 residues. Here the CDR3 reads CASSIDRETQYF. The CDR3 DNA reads TGTGCCAGCAGTATAGACAGGGAGACCCAGTACTTC.

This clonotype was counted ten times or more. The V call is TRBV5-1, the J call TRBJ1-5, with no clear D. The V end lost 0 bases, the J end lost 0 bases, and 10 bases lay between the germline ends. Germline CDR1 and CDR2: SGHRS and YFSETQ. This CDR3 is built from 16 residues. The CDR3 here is CASSLGSTNSNQPQHF. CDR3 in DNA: TGCGCCAGCAGCTTGGGTTCTACAAATAGCAATCAGCCCCAGCATTTT.

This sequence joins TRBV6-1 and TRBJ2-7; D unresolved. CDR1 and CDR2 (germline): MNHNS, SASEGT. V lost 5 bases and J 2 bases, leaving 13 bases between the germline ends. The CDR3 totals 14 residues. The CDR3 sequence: CASSPDARTYEQYF. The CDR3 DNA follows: TGTGCCAGCAGTCCTGATGCAAGGACCTACGAGCAGTACTTC.

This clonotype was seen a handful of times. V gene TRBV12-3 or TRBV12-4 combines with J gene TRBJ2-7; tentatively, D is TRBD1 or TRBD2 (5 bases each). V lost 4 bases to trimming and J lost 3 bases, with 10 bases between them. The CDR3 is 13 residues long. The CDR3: CASSWSGGYEQYF. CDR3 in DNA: TGTGCCAGCAGTTGGAGTGGGGGCTACGAGCAGTACTTC.

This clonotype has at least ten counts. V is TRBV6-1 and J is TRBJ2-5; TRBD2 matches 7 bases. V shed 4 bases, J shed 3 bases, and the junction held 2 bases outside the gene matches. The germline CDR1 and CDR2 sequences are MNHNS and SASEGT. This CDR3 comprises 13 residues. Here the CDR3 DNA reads TGTGCCAGCAGTGGTGGGGGGGAAGAGACCCAGTACTTC. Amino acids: CASSGGGEETQYF.

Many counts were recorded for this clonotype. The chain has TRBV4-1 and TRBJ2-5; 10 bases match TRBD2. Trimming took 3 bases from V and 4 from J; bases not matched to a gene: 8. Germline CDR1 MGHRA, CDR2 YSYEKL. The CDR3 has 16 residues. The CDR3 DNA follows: TGCGCCAGCAGCCAGGCTAACTTAGCGGGGGGAGAGACCCAGTACTTC. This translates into CASSQANLAGGETQYF.

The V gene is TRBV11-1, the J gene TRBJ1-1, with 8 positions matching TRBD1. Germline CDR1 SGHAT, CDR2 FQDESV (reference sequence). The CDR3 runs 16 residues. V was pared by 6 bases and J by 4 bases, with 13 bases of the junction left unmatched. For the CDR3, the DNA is TGTGCCAGCAGTCCAACGCTGACAGGGGAGGCCACTGAAGCTTTCTTT. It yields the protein CASSPTLTGEATEAFF.

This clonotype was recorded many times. CDR3 in amino acids: CSAIDRDQETQYF. CDR3 nucleotides: TGCAGTGCGATAGACAGGGACCAAGAGACCCAGTACTTC. The V call is TRBV20-1, the J call TRBJ2-5, with 7 bases matching TRBD1. The CDR3 contains 13 residues. CDR1 is DFQATT, CDR2 SNEGSKA, per germline (reference sequence). Germline trimming cut 6 bases from V and 0 bases from J; bases unmatched to any gene: 4.

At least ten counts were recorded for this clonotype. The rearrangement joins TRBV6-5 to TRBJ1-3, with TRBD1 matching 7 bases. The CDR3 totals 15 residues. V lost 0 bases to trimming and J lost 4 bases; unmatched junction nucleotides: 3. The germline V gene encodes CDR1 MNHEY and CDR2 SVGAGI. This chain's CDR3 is CASSYSAGQGNTIYF. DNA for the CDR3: TGTGCCAGCAGTTACTCGGCGGGACAGGGAAACACCATATATTTT.

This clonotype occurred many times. CDR3 residues: CSVAPAGVNQPQHF. CDR3 DNA: TGCAGCGTTGCACCCGCCGGGGTCAATCAGCCCCAGCATTTT. This chain connects TRBV29-1 to TRBJ1-5; D unresolved. CDR3 size: 14 residues. The V end lost 4 bases, the J end lost 3 bases, and 13 bases lay between the germline ends. CDR1 is SQVTM and CDR2 is ANQGSEA in the germline V gene. Using reference TRBV29-1 and TRBJ1-5 for the parts outside the CDR3, the full variable domain is SAVISQKPSRDICQRGTSLTIQCQVDSQVTMMFWYRQQPGQSLTLIATANQGSEATYESGFVIDKFPISRPNLTFSTLTVSNMSPEDSSIYLCSVAPAGVNQPQHFGDGTRLSIL.

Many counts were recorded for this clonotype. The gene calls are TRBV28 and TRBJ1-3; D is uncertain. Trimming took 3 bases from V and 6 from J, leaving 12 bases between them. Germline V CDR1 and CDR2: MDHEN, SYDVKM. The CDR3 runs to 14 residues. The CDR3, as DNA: TGTGCCAGCAGTTTCGTAGGAGAGATAAACACCATATATTTT. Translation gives CASSFVGEINTIYF.

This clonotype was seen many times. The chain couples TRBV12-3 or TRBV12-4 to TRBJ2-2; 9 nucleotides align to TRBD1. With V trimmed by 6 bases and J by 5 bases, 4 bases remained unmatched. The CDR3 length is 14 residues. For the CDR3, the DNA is TGTGCCAGCAGACAGGGGGCGCAAACCGGGGAGCTGTTTTTT. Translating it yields CASRQGAQTGELFF.

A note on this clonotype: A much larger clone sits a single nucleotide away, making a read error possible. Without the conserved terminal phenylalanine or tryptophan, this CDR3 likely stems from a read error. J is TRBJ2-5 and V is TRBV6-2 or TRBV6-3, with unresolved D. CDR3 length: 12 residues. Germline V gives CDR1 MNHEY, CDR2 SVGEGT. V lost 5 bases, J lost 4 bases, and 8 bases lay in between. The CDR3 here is CASSALGETQYL. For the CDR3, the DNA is TGTGCCAGCAGTGCCCTGGGAGAGACCCAGTACCTC.

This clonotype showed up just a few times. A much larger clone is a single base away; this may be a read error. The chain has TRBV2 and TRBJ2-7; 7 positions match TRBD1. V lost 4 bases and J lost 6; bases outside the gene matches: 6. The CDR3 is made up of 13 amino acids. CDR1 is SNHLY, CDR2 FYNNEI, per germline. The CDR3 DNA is TGTGCCAGCAGTGGCCCCTCAGGGGGCGAGCAGTACGTC. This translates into CASSGPSGGEQYV.

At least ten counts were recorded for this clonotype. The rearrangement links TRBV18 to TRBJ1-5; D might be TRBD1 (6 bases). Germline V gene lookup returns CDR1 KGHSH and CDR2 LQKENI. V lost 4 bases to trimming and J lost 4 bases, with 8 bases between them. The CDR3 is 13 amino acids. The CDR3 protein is CASSRTENQPQHF. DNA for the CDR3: TGTGCCAGCTCACGGACAGAAAATCAGCCCCAGCATTTT.

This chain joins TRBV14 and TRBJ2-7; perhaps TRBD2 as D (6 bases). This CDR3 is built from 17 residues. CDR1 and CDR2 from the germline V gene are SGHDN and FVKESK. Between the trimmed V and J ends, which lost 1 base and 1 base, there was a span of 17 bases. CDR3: CASSQAVWGDGSYEQYF. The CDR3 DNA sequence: TGTGCCAGCAGCCAAGCTGTATGGGGGGACGGGTCCTACGAGCAGTACTTC.

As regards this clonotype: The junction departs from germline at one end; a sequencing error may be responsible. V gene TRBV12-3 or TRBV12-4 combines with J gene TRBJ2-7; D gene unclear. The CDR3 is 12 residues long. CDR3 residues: CAGSLTSYEQYF. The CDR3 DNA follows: TGTGCCGGCAGTTTAACATCCTACGAGCAGTACTTC.

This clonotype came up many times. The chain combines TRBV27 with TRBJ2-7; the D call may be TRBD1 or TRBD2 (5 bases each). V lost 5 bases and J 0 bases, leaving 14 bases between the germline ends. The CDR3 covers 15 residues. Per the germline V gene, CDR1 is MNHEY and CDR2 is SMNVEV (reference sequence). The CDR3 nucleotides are TGTGCCAGCAGTGCTCCTTCCGGGACCTCCTACGAGCAGTACTTC. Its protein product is CASSAPSGTSYEQYF.

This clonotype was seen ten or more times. CDR3 amino acids: CASSPRASGAEAFF. The CDR3 DNA reads as TGTGCCAGCAGCCCCCGGGCGAGCGGGGCTGAAGCTTTCTTT. The V gene is TRBV7-9, the J gene TRBJ1-1; D is uncertain. Per germline, CDR1 SEHNR and CDR2 FQNEAQ (reference sequence). The CDR3 extends over 14 amino acids. V lost 5 bases and J lost 6, with 16 bases in between.

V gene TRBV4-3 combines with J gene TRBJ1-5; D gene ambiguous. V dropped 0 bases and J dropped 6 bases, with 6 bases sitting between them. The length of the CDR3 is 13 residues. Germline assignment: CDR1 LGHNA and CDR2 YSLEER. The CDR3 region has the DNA TGCGCCAGCAGCCAAGAGTCGGGTCAGCCCCAGCATTTT. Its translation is CASSQESGQPQHF.

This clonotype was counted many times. The CDR3 nucleotides read TGTGCCAGCAGCTTAGAGCAGTCCCGGGGACCTAACTATGGCTACACCTTC. As protein: CASSLEQSRGPNYGYTF. This rearrangement joins TRBV11-2 to TRBJ1-2; possibly TRBD1 for D (5 bases). Germline CDR1 SGHAT, CDR2 FQNNGV. CDR3 length equals 17 residues. The germline V and J ends were trimmed by 0 bases and 0 bases, with 14 bases remaining between them.

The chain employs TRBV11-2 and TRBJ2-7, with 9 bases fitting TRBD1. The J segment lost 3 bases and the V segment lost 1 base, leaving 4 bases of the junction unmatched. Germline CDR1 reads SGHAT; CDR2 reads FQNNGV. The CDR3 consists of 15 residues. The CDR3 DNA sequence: TGTGCCAGCAGCTTAGGACAGGGGGTCCTCTACGAGCAGTACTTC. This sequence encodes CASSLGQGVLYEQYF.

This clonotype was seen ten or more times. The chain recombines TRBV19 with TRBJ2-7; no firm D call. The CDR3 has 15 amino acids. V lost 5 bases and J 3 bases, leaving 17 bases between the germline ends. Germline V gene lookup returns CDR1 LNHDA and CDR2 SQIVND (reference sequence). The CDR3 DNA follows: TGTGCCAGTAGTGCCCCCCGTGGATCCGTCTACGAGCAGTACTTC. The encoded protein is CASSAPRGSVYEQYF.

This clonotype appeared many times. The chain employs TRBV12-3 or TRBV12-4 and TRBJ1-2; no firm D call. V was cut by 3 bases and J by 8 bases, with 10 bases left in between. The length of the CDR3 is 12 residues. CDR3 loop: CASSFYTMGYTF. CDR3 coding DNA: TGTGCCAGCAGTTTTTATACGATGGGCTACACCTTC.

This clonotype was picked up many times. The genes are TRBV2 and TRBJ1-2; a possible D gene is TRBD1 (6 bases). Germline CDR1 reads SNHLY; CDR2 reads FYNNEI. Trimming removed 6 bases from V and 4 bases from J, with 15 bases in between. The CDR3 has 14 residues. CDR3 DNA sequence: TGTGCCAGCAGGGACGACAGGACCTTCTATGGCTACACCTTC. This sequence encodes CASRDDRTFYGYTF.